This T cell receptor beta chain was recovered during a study of T cells in Graves' hyperthyroidism and ophthalmopathy. The authors took PBMCs from roughly 9.3 ml fresh peripheral blood. Amplification of TCR beta CDR3 regions was performed using RNA transcripts as template. The HTBI set primed first-round TCR CDR3 RT-PCR. TCRdb used MiXCR to reprocess the multiplex PCR reads, holding one entry per CDR3 protein. Of fewer than 650,000 distinct CDR3 sequences detected, 12% to 15% appear once; the ten largest clones hold approximately 15%. The germline gives CDR1 DFQATT, CDR2 SNEGSKA (reference sequence). The CDR3 covers 16 residues. Losses at the gene ends were 2 bases for V and 4 bases for J; bases not matched to a gene: 7.

V gene TRBV20-1 combines with J gene TRBJ2-1; 11 nucleotides match TRBD2. The specimen sequenced was blood. This clonotype was sampled from a middle-aged woman with Graves' hyperthyroidism. CDR3 sequence reads: CSARSGTSGTYNEQFF. In DNA, the CDR3 is TGCAGTGCTAGATCCGGGACTAGCGGAACGTACAATGAGCAGTTCTTC.